The T cell receptor beta chain under discussion was sequenced for a study of CD8 T cells in ankylosing spondylitis. TCRdb called the 5' RACE reads again in MiXCR, with one record for every CDR3 protein. The table lists 40,000 to 50,000 distinct CDR3 sequences, less than 3.5% of them singletons. Looked up from germline, CDR1 is SGDLS and CDR2 is YYNGEE. V lost 0 bases and J lost 5, with 8 bases in between. The CDR3 is 13 amino acids. The sample holds many counts of this clonotype. Its antigen is undetermined. Study-level points and caveats: It was reported that disease-linked clones were significantly enriched in matched ankylosing spondylitis synovial fluid.

The sequence was collected from a male donor with ankylosing spondylitis or in good health (not recorded which). Sequencing input: blood, either unsorted or a sorted T cell fraction (not recorded which). The V gene is TRBV9, the J gene TRBJ2-5; D call uncertain. CDR3 sequence (DNA): TGTGCCAGCAGCGTAGGTTCCTTGGAGACCCAGTACTTC. Translating it yields CASSVGSLETQYF.